In this sample, the clone carrying this T cell receptor (beta chain) turned up many times. Its antigen remains unidentified. With 7 bases clipped from V and 6 bases from J, the junction kept 10 bases outside the gene matches. CDR3 length equals 16 residues. The germline gives CDR1 MDHEN, CDR2 SYDVKM. This record comes from a study of HIV-infected patients and healthy controls. Notes on the study in general: Healthy controls carried many MAIT alpha-chain CDR3s, while HIV+ repertoires had few. Untreated HIV+ repertoires had roughly threefold fewer distinct CDR3s and lower Shannon diversity than healthy controls.

Follow-up blood was drawn about 14 weeks, roughly three months, after antiretroviral therapy began. All unsorted peripheral T cells were captured because whole blood was used without fractionation. Reverse transcription used roughly 480 ng RNA and constant-region primers for alpha and beta. Separate chain-specific third strand synthesis with multiplexing indices produced the alpha and beta libraries. A 12-nucleotide barcode per molecule came from two concatenated random hexamers added pre-amplification. After a brief PCR adding P5, P7 and a second index, roughly 22 amplification cycles followed. From the 5' RACE reads, TCRdb called clonotypes with MiXCR, one entry per CDR3 protein. The top ten clones hold 15% to 20% of a sample with some 7,000 distinct CDR3 sequences, about 10% of them seen once.

Sequences were derived from blood, sampled during antiretroviral therapy. V usage is TRBV28 and J usage is TRBJ1-6; 9 positions agree with TRBD1. The sequence derives from an adult with HIV infection. CDR3 in amino acids: CASTPFSGQGNSPLHF. The CDR3 DNA follows: TGTGCCAGCACCCCCTTCTCGGGACAGGGTAATTCACCCCTCCACTTT.